This TCR beta chain originates from a study of blood T cell repertoires in COVID-19. Study overall: Italy, Spain and the United States were the sources of the convalescent and acute COVID-19 samples. T cells, B-cell-depleted T cells, or PBMCs supplied cDNA or gDNA.

J gave up 6 bases and V 9 bases, and 6 bases lay outside the gene matches. Germline V gives CDR1 LNHDA, CDR2 SQIVND (reference sequence). The CDR3 length is 14 residues. Source study methods: For nucleated cells, counts were estimated from reference gene primer amplification. Measured with immunoSEQ multiplex PCR; TCRdb has only the in-frame clones, and not every one. V and J calls and clone size are copied from that table; D and trimming were computed from the DNA. The sample includes 90,000 to 130,000 clones, over 75% seen only once; the top ten take roughly 17%. Input material: peripheral blood. The chain employs TRBV19 and TRBJ2-1, with 12 bases that match TRBD2. This sequence was found in an elderly woman with active or convalescent COVID-19. CDR3 in DNA: TGTGCCAGCAAGACTAGCGGGAGCGGCAATGAGCAGTTCTTC. It translates to CASKTSGSGNEQFF.